The 30 T cell receptor beta chains below come from one sample, sequenced in a study of OX40 agonist ivuxolimab in advanced cancers. Assay: immunoSEQ multiplex PCR; the TCRdb copy retains only in-frame clones and omits some. The sample has under 60,000 clones, under 90% seen once. Source: CD4+ or CD8+ T cells sorted from blood, taken in a trial of the OX40 agonist ivuxolimab. These receptors all stem from an adult with an advanced solid tumor such as melanoma, head and neck, liver or kidney cancer.

The CDR3 coding sequence is TGTGCCAGCAGCTTATTCCCAGGGGCGAACACCGGGGAGCTGTTTTTT. Protein: CASSLFPGANTGELFF. The rearrangement joins TRBV7-2 to TRBJ2-2; possible D gene TRBD1, 6 bases. The germline gives CDR1 SGHTA, CDR2 FQGNSA. The CDR3 is 16 residues long. V dropped 2 bases and J dropped 0 bases, with 10 bases sitting between them.

The chain joins TRBV27 to TRBJ1-2; 10 nucleotides match TRBD1. This CDR3 spans 14 amino acids. J lost 4 bases, V lost 5 bases, and 4 bases had no gene match. CDR1 MNHEY and CDR2 SMNVEV come from the germline V gene (reference sequence). CDR3 nucleotide sequence: TGTGCCAGCAGTCCCGGGACAGGGGCCTATGGCTACACCTTC. Encoded protein: CASSPGTGAYGYTF.

This chain joins TRBV10-3 and TRBJ2-7; D is unresolved. Trimming took off 5 bases at V and 1 base at J, with 9 bases between the two ends. Germline CDR1 and CDR2: ENHRY and SYGVKD. The CDR3 totals 13 residues. In nucleotides, the CDR3 is TGTGCCATCAGTAGTCACGATTCCTACGAGCAGTACTTC. As protein: CAISSHDSYEQYF.

The V and J genes are TRBV4-2 and TRBJ2-1, with TRBD2 matching 12 bases. The CDR3 length is 19 residues. V lost 0 bases and J lost 0; bases outside the gene matches: 6. Germline V gene data show CDR1 as LGHNA and CDR2 as YNFKEQ. Written as DNA, the CDR3 is TGTGCCAGCAGCCAAGATATGGGACTAGCGGGCAGCTCCTACAATGAGCAGTTCTTC. Translation gives CASSQDMGLAGSSYNEQFF.

This clone was counted a few times. The chain couples TRBV19 to TRBJ1-2, with a tentative D call TRBD1 (5 bases). This CDR3 has 12 residues. Per germline, CDR1 LNHDA and CDR2 SQIVND (reference sequence). The V end lost 1 base, the J end lost 8 bases, and 8 bases lay between the germline ends. The CDR3 DNA sequence: TGTGCCAGTAGTATAGGCCAGGGAGGCTACACCTTC. Amino acids: CASSIGQGGYTF.

The rearrangement joins TRBV5-1 to TRBJ1-2; D is unclear. This CDR3 comprises 13 residues. Germline-derived CDR1 and CDR2 are SGHRS and YFSETQ. Trimming removed 5 bases at V and 4 bases at J, with 12 bases between. The CDR3 DNA is TGCGCCAGCAGACGTTTGGGGTCCTATGGCTACACCTTC. Translating it yields CASRRLGSYGYTF. Using reference TRBV5-1 and TRBJ1-2 for the parts outside the CDR3, the full variable domain is KAGVTQTPRYLIKTRGQQVTLSCSPISGHRSVSWYQQTPGQGLQFLFEYFSETQRNKGNFPGRFSGRQFSNSRSEMNVSTLELGDSALYLCASRRLGSYGYTFGSGTRLTVV.

This clone came up once. The chain has TRBV20-1 and TRBJ2-7; 10 bases are shared with TRBD1. The V gene end was trimmed by 5 bases and the J gene end by 6 bases; junction bases not matched to a gene: 1. Germline CDR1 DFQATT, CDR2 SNEGSKA (reference sequence). This CDR3 region has 11 residues. In DNA form, the CDR3 reads TGCAGTGCTGGGGACAGGGGCGAGCAGTACTTC. As protein: CSAGDRGEQYF.

This chain joins TRBV2 and TRBJ1-2, with D unresolved. Germline V gives CDR1 SNHLY, CDR2 FYNNEI. Trimming left V 0 bases short and J 8 bases short, with 10 bases between. The CDR3 is 13 amino acids. Here the CDR3 reads CASSEALRRGYTF. DNA for the CDR3: TGTGCCAGCAGTGAAGCGCTTCGCCGAGGCTACACCTTC.

The J gene is TRBJ1-1, the V gene TRBV9; 8 nucleotides align to TRBD1. The CDR3 is made up of 14 amino acids. Unmatched junction bases numbered 7, after V lost 4 bases and J lost 5 bases. Looked up from germline, CDR1 is SGDLS and CDR2 is YYNGEE. Here the CDR3 reads CASSSRTGTTEAFF. The CDR3 DNA reads TGTGCCAGCAGCTCTCGGACAGGGACGACTGAAGCTTTCTTT.

The gene calls are TRBV5-1 and TRBJ2-2; the D gene is possibly TRBD1 (6 bases). From germline, CDR1 is SGHRS and CDR2 YFSETQ. The CDR3 is made up of 14 amino acids. V shed 3 bases and J shed 4 bases, with 10 bases lying between them. CDR3 DNA: TGCGCCAGCAGCTCCGGGACACTCACCGGGGAGCTGTTTTTT. It codes for CASSSGTLTGELFF.

CDR3 DNA: TGTGCCAGCTCACCAAACGACAATGAGCAGTTCTTC. The encoded protein is CASSPNDNEQFF. This chain joins TRBV18 and TRBJ2-1; D uncertain. Trimming cost V 2 bases and J 5 bases, with 4 bases left between them. The CDR3 is 12 amino acids. Per the germline V gene, CDR1 is KGHSH and CDR2 is LQKENI.

The chain combines TRBV6-5 with TRBJ2-2; possibly TRBD2 for D (5 bases). Trimming left V 6 bases short and J 2 bases short, with 10 bases between. Germline CDR1 MNHEY, CDR2 SVGAGI. The CDR3 totals 14 residues. This CDR3 reads CASSRRPNTGELFF. The CDR3, as DNA: TGTGCCAGCAGCAGGAGGCCTAACACCGGGGAGCTGTTTTTT.

This sequence joins TRBV5-6 and TRBJ1-5; D is perhaps TRBD1 (6 bases). The CDR3 sequence is 17 residues long. Trimming cost V 0 bases and J 1 base, with 14 bases left between them. Germline loops: CDR1 SGHDT, CDR2 YYEEEE. The CDR3 DNA sequence: TGTGCCAGCAGCTTGGGACAGGCCGGGGAAAGCAATCAGCCCCAGCATTTT. Its translation: CASSLGQAGESNQPQHF.

This sequence joins TRBV5-4 and TRBJ1-2, with D tentatively TRBD1 (5 bases). Germline V CDR1 and CDR2: SGHNT, YYREEE (reference sequence). V lost 0 bases and J lost 1, with 7 bases in between. This CDR3 is built from 14 residues. This chain's CDR3 is CASSLAGNNYGYTF. The CDR3 nucleotides are TGTGCCAGCAGCTTGGCAGGGAATAACTATGGCTACACCTTC.

This chain uses TRBV7-3 with TRBJ2-1, with TRBD2 matching 9 bases. The V segment lost 1 base and the J segment 9 bases; nucleotides outside the gene matches: 13. The CDR3 is 17 residues long. The germline gives CDR1 SGHTA, CDR2 FQGTGA. CDR3 region: CASSLRRGSGGPGEQFF. Written as DNA, the CDR3 is TGTGCCAGCAGCTTAAGACGAGGTAGCGGGGGCCCCGGTGAGCAGTTCTTC.

The J gene is TRBJ1-5, the V gene TRBV6-1; unclear D gene. V lost 5 bases and J 3 bases, leaving 11 bases between the germline ends. The CDR3 contains 14 residues. Per germline, CDR1 MNHNS and CDR2 SASEGT. CDR3 amino acids: CASSFVDPNQPQHF. CDR3 DNA sequence: TGTGCCAGCAGTTTTGTGGACCCCAATCAGCCCCAGCATTTT.

This sequence joins TRBV18 and TRBJ1-2; 9 positions match TRBD1. CDR3 size: 15 residues. J gave up 5 bases and V 5 bases, and 9 bases lay outside the gene matches. Germline lookup yields CDR1 KGHSH and CDR2 LQKENI. The CDR3 reads CASSSSGTGMYGYTF. As DNA, the CDR3 is TGTGCCAGCTCATCGTCCGGGACAGGGATGTATGGCTACACCTTC.

This clone occurred once. V and J are TRBV5-1 and TRBJ1-2; D is undetermined. The V gene lost 0 bases and the J gene lost 3 bases, with 15 bases spanning the gap. Germline loops: CDR1 SGHRS, CDR2 YFSETQ. This CDR3 spans 16 amino acids. This CDR3 reads CASSLEPTPRDYGYTF. The CDR3 nucleotides read TGCGCCAGCAGCTTGGAGCCGACACCCCGGGACTATGGCTACACCTTC.

The chain combines TRBV5-1 with TRBJ1-6; D is possibly TRBD1 (6 bases). Trimming removed 1 base from V and 7 bases from J, with 12 bases in between. The CDR3 is 15 residues long. Per the germline V gene, CDR1 is SGHRS and CDR2 is YFSETQ. CDR3 amino acids: CASSLLGALNSPLHF. CDR3 sequence (DNA): TGCGCCAGCAGCTTGCTGGGGGCTTTGAATTCACCCCTCCACTTT.

The chain couples TRBV2 to TRBJ2-2; 11 positions agree with TRBD2. The CDR3 runs 18 residues. Germline V gene lookup returns CDR1 SNHLY and CDR2 FYNNEI. J was trimmed by 8 bases and V by 0 bases; bases with no gene match: 11. DNA of the CDR3: TGTGCCAGCAGTGAAGCCCTAGCGGGGGGATCCCGCGGGGGGGAGCTGTTTTTT. Amino acid sequence: CASSEALAGGSRGGELFF. Full variable domain (rest looked up from reference TRBV2 and TRBJ2-2): EPEVTQTPSHQVTQMGQEVILRCVPISNHLYFYWYRQILGQKVEFLVSFYNNEISEKSEIFDDQFSVERPDGSNFTLKIRSTKLEDSAMYFCASSEALAGGSRGGELFFGEGSRLTVL.

The chain carries TRBV28 and TRBJ1-2, with D hard to call. Germline V gives CDR1 MDHEN, CDR2 SYDVKM. Trimming took 3 bases from V and 8 from J, leaving 10 bases between them. The CDR3 contains 12 residues. The CDR3 DNA reads TGTGCCAGCAGTTTGGGATCGTGGGGCTACACCTTC. Translation gives CASSLGSWGYTF.

J is TRBJ2-3 and V is TRBV5-1; the D call may be TRBD1 or TRBD2 (5 bases each). The V gene's germline CDR1 is SGHRS and CDR2 YFSETQ. V was trimmed by 6 bases and J by 3 bases, leaving 11 bases between them. This CDR3 region has 13 residues. Written as DNA, the CDR3 is TGCGCCAGCAATCCGGGACGGACAGATACGCAGTATTTT. Translating it yields CASNPGRTDTQYF.

V gene TRBV14 combines with J gene TRBJ2-3; no reliable D call. This CDR3 has 12 residues. Trimming pared 4 bases from V and 4 bases from J, leaving 6 bases between. Looked up from germline, CDR1 is SGHDN and CDR2 is FVKESK. The CDR3 loop is CASSPSADTQYF. CDR3 sequence (DNA): TGTGCCAGCAGCCCCTCCGCAGATACGCAGTATTTT. Looking up the rest from reference TRBV14 and TRBJ2-3 gives the full variable domain: EAGVTQFPSHSVIEKGQTVTLRCDPISGHDNLYWYRRVMGKEIKFLLHFVKESKQDESGMPNNRFLAERTGGTYSTLKVQPAELEDSGVYFCASSPSADTQYFGPGTRLTVL.

The chain uses TRBV5-1 and TRBJ2-2; 8 bases line up with TRBD1. The CDR3 contains 17 residues. J lost 7 bases, V lost 4 bases, and 15 bases had no gene match. Germline CDR1 and CDR2: SGHRS and YFSETQ. This CDR3 is CASSNSPRGRKNGELFF. The DNA of the CDR3 is TGCGCCAGCAGCAACAGCCCCAGGGGGCGCAAAAACGGGGAGCTGTTTTTT.

V and J are TRBV18 and TRBJ1-1; 11 bases match TRBD1. CDR3 length: 15 amino acids. The V segment lost 2 bases and the J segment 5 bases; nucleotides outside the gene matches: 4. Germline CDR1 reads KGHSH; CDR2 reads LQKENI. CDR3 coding DNA: TGTGCCAGCTCACCAGGACAGGGGGCTAAAACTGAAGCTTTCTTT. Translation: CASSPGQGAKTEAFF.

The chain recombines TRBV11-2 with TRBJ2-1; D unclear. From germline, CDR1 is SGHAT and CDR2 FQNNGV. CDR3 size: 13 residues. V shed 2 bases and J shed 6 bases, with 8 bases lying between them. CDR3 region: CASSLLAGNEQFF. The DNA of the CDR3 is TGTGCCAGCAGCTTACTGGCAGGCAATGAGCAGTTCTTC.

This clone showed up just once. The gene calls are TRBV28 and TRBJ1-2; D is undetermined. Germline V lookup: CDR1 MDHEN, CDR2 SYDVKM. V lost 1 base and J 7 bases, leaving 10 bases between the germline ends. CDR3 length: 13 amino acids. CDR3 region: CASSLLTNRGYTF. The CDR3 DNA is TGTGCCAGCAGTTTATTGACTAACCGTGGCTACACCTTC.

The chain uses TRBV14 and TRBJ2-2; the D gene is possibly TRBD1 (6 bases). Germline loops: CDR1 SGHDN, CDR2 FVKESK. This CDR3 has 15 amino acids. Trimming took off 2 bases at V and 5 bases at J, with 12 bases between the two ends. The CDR3 DNA reads TGTGCCAGCAGCCAAACAGGGTTGTGGACCGGGGAGCTGTTTTTT. The encoded protein is CASSQTGLWTGELFF.

This clone was found once. The chain uses TRBV7-9 and TRBJ2-5; tentatively, D is TRBD1 (6 bases). The CDR3 spans 15 residues. Germline V lookup: CDR1 SEHNR, CDR2 FQNEAQ (reference sequence). V was pared by 5 bases and J by 3 bases, with 16 bases between. CDR3 in amino acids: CASSPNGQFEETQYF. DNA of the CDR3: TGTGCCAGCAGCCCTAACGGACAGTTTGAAGAGACCCAGTACTTC.

The chain uses TRBV4-1 and TRBJ2-1, with D perhaps given as TRBD1 or TRBD2 (5 bases each). The CDR3 is 16 residues long. V lost 4 bases, J lost 0 bases, and 13 bases lay in between. CDR1 and CDR2 (germline): MGHRA, YSYEKL. CDR3 region: CASSLLGRSSYNEQFF. The CDR3 DNA follows: TGCGCCAGCAGCCTGCTGGGACGGAGCTCCTACAATGAGCAGTTCTTC.